The 18 T cell receptor beta chains below all came from one sample that was sequenced in a study of identical twins. Via MiXCR, TCRdb re-called the 5' RACE reads, giving one row per CDR3 protein. The sample records 260,000 or so distinct CDR3 sequences, 6% to 8.5% being singletons. The same data also contributed to another study, on yellow fever vaccine responses in identical twins.

Source material: CD8+ T cells sorted from blood. The receptor set was obtained from a woman aged 18 to 35 in good health.

This clonotype was recorded at least ten times. Here the CDR3 DNA reads TGTGCCAGCAGCAGGGAGCAGTGGGACGGCTACACCTTC. This gives the protein CASSREQWDGYTF. The rearrangement links TRBV12-3 or TRBV12-4 to TRBJ1-2, with TRBD1 as a possible D gene (5 bases). Trimming shortened V by 6 bases and J by 8 bases, and 16 bases separated the two germline ends. There are 13 residues in the CDR3.

This clonotype has just a few counts. The gene calls are TRBV5-6 and TRBJ2-7; weak D call: TRBD1 (5 bases). V lost 0 bases and J 4 bases, leaving 20 bases between the germline ends. Germline V gene lookup returns CDR1 SGHDT and CDR2 YYEEEE. This CDR3 region has 17 residues. As DNA, the CDR3 is TGTGCCAGCAGCTTGGGTGTGGTTGGGCAGGGATCATACGAGCAGTACTTC. It encodes CASSLGVVGQGSYEQYF.

This clonotype was counted between two and nine times. The V and J genes are TRBV28 and TRBJ2-1, with D possibly being TRBD2 (5 bases). The germline V gene has CDR1 MDHEN and CDR2 SYDVKM. Trimming took 7 bases from V and 5 from J, leaving 12 bases between them. This CDR3 contains 13 residues. CDR3 amino acids: CASTREIHNEQFF. The CDR3 DNA sequence: TGTGCCAGCACTAGGGAGATCCACAATGAGCAGTTCTTC.

This clonotype showed up many times. This rearrangement joins TRBV5-5 to TRBJ2-1, with D unclear. Trimming pared 3 bases from V and 2 bases from J, leaving 6 bases between. CDR1 is SGHKS, CDR2 YYEKEE, per germline (reference sequence). The CDR3 loop spans 13 amino acids. CDR3 region: CASSSVAYNEQFF. The CDR3 nucleotides are TGTGCCAGCAGCTCCGTAGCCTACAATGAGCAGTTCTTC.

This clonotype was seen ten or more times. The chain combines TRBV20-1 with TRBJ2-7; 10 bases fit TRBD2. This CDR3 is built from 14 residues. After removal of 6 bases from V and 2 bases from J, the junction contained 7 bases not matched to a gene. The germline V gene encodes CDR1 DFQATT and CDR2 SNEGSKA (reference sequence). The CDR3 DNA sequence: TGCAGTGCGCCGAGACTAGCGGGCACCTACGAGCAGTACTTC. Its protein product is CSAPRLAGTYEQYF.

This clonotype has ten or more counts. The chain is built from TRBV14 and TRBJ1-1; D not certain. Between the trimmed V and J ends, which lost 2 bases and 2 bases, there was a span of 6 bases. This CDR3 region has 13 residues. The germline V gene encodes CDR1 SGHDN and CDR2 FVKESK. The CDR3 is CASSQRANTEAFF. The CDR3, as DNA: TGTGCCAGCAGCCAACGGGCAAACACTGAAGCTTTCTTT.

This clonotype has more than one count but fewer than ten. The genes are TRBV28 and TRBJ2-3; D gene uncertain. The V end lost 6 bases, the J end lost 0 bases, and 10 bases lay between the germline ends. Germline values: CDR1 MDHEN, CDR2 SYDVKM. The CDR3 consists of 14 residues. The CDR3 loop reads CASRVSPSTDTQYF. The CDR3 DNA follows: TGTGCCAGCAGAGTTTCCCCTAGCACAGATACGCAGTATTTT. Full variable domain (missing parts from reference TRBV28 and TRBJ2-3): DVKVTQSSRYLVKRTGEKVFLECVQDMDHENMFWYRQDPGLGLRLIYFSYDVKMKEKGDIPEGYSVSREKKERFSLILESASTNQTSMYLCASRVSPSTDTQYFGPGTRLTVL.

This clonotype has more than one count but fewer than ten. V and J are TRBV12-3 or TRBV12-4 and TRBJ1-3, with D unclear. The CDR3 runs 16 residues. Trimming pared 2 bases from V and 4 bases from J, leaving 15 bases between. CDR3 DNA sequence: TGTGCCAGCAGTTTAACCCCCGACGAGAGCGGAAACACCATATATTTT. As protein: CASSLTPDESGNTIYF.

This clonotype was detected many times. This rearrangement joins TRBV9 to TRBJ2-3; 7 bases agree with TRBD1. After removal of 0 bases from V and 4 bases from J, the junction contained 2 bases not matched to a gene. This CDR3 has 14 amino acids. Germline V gene sequence: CDR1 SGDLS, CDR2 YYNGEE. The CDR3 DNA reads as TGTGCCAGCAGCGTAGGACAGGGCGCAGATACGCAGTATTTT. This translates into CASSVGQGADTQYF.

Many counts were recorded for this clonotype. This chain links TRBV27 with TRBJ2-3; a possible D gene is TRBD2 (5 bases). The V gene lost 6 bases and the J gene lost 1 base, with 14 bases spanning the gap. This CDR3 contains 15 residues. Germline V lookup: CDR1 MNHEY, CDR2 SMNVEV (reference sequence). In DNA, the CDR3 is TGTGCCAGCAGCCCCTGGGGTAGCGGCACAGATACGCAGTATTTT. It encodes CASSPWGSGTDTQYF.

This clonotype has ten or more counts. One junction end disagrees with the germline gene, perhaps due to a read error. The V and J genes are TRBV4-1 and TRBJ2-1; D gene uncertain. In germline, CDR1 is MGHRA, CDR2 YSYEKL. The CDR3 spans 12 residues. The CDR3 DNA sequence: TGCGCCAGCAGCCACTCCAACAATGAGCAGTTCTTC. As protein: CASSHSNNEQFF.

Many counts were recorded for this clonotype. This chain connects TRBV5-6 to TRBJ2-1; D is perhaps TRBD2 (6 bases). V was cut by 4 bases and J by 4 bases, with 12 bases left in between. The V gene's germline CDR1 is SGHDT and CDR2 YYEEEE. CDR3 length: 14 residues. DNA of the CDR3: TGTGCCAGCAGCGAGGGAGGTCCGTACAATGAGCAGTTCTTC. Protein product: CASSEGGPYNEQFF.

V is TRBV11-1 and J is TRBJ2-7; weak D call: TRBD1 (6 bases). The V and J ends lost 5 bases and 3 bases respectively, with 11 bases between them. Germline V gives CDR1 SGHAT, CDR2 FQDESV (reference sequence). The CDR3 consists of 13 residues. The CDR3 protein is CASSLGTLYEQYV. The CDR3 DNA reads as TGTGCCAGCAGCCTAGGGACACTCTACGAGCAGTACGTC.

This clonotype was counted ten times or more. The chain couples TRBV11-2 to TRBJ1-5; a weak D match, TRBD1 (6 bases). This CDR3 has 19 residues. V was clipped by 0 bases and J by 5 bases, with 23 bases between them. Germline V gene lookup returns CDR1 SGHAT and CDR2 FQNNGV. DNA of the CDR3: TGTGCCAGCAGCTTAGACAATCCGCAGGCGGGGGCTTGGGATCAGCCCCAGCATTTT. It translates to CASSLDNPQAGAWDQPQHF.

This clonotype was recorded at least ten times. The genes are TRBV4-1 and TRBJ2-1; D may be TRBD1 or TRBD2 (5 bases each). The V gene lost 1 base and the J gene lost 7 bases, with 11 bases spanning the gap. The CDR3 covers 14 residues. Germline V gene data show CDR1 as MGHRA and CDR2 as YSYEKL. The CDR3 loop is CASSQGGLRNEQFF. The CDR3 DNA sequence: TGCGCCAGCAGCCAAGGGGGGTTAAGGAATGAGCAGTTCTTC.

This clonotype was observed a handful of times. The gene calls are TRBV28 and TRBJ2-5; possibly TRBD1 for D (7 bases). Germline assignment: CDR1 MDHEN and CDR2 SYDVKM. This CDR3 spans 15 amino acids. The V end was cut by 4 bases, the J end by 5 bases, with 17 bases between. The CDR3 sequence: CASSSTQGRYETQYF. DNA of the CDR3: TGTGCCAGCAGTTCAACACAGGGGAGGTACGAGACCCAGTACTTC.

Ten or more counts support this clonotype. The chain has TRBV29-1 and TRBJ2-3; D possibly corresponds to TRBD2 (5 bases). The CDR3 runs to 16 residues. V was pared by 1 base and J by 3 bases, with 17 bases between. Germline CDR1 and CDR2: SQVTM and ANQGSEA. CDR3 amino acids: CSVEGVGEPSTDTQYF. The CDR3 nucleotides are TGCAGCGTTGAAGGGGTTGGGGAGCCGAGTACAGATACGCAGTATTTT.

The chain uses TRBV2 and TRBJ2-7, with 9 bases fitting TRBD2. The V and J ends lost 6 bases and 3 bases, in that order; junction bases with no gene match: 6. Germline V gene sequence: CDR1 SNHLY, CDR2 FYNNEI. The CDR3 is 14 residues long. The CDR3 coding sequence is TGTGCCAGCAGCCGGACTAGCGATATCTACGAGCAGTACTTC. Its translation: CASSRTSDIYEQYF.